This is a list of T cell receptor beta chains from one sample in a study of blood T cell repertoires in COVID-19. The data were produced by immunoSEQ multiplex PCR, yet TCRdb's version contains in-frame clones alone and is incomplete. The sample has a few hundred thousand clones; roughly 90% are singletons. The sequencing input was peripheral blood. These receptors came from a woman aged 55-69 years with COVID-19, enrolled during active disease. The CDR3 runs from the conserved cysteine through the conserved F or W. Fields, in order: V gene, J gene, D gene, clone size, CDR3 DNA, CDR3 protein. A D gene is named only where the DNA matches it firmly. Not all rows give a size; the values are once, few, many and, for expanded clones, a class.

>TRBV5-1|TRBJ2-7|.|.
TGCGCCAGCAGCTTTGGGCAGGTTGAGAGCGAGCAGTACTTC
CASSFGQVESEQYF
>TRBV21-1|TRBJ2-1|.|.
TGTGCCAGCATCTCCGCTTCCGACACTTCCTACAATGAGCAGTTCTTC
CASISASDTSYNEQFF
>TRBV5-1|TRBJ2-1|.|few
TGCGCCAGCAGCACCCACGTCGCAGGCCATGAGCAGTTCTTC
CASSTHVAGHEQFF
>TRBV5-4|TRBJ2-5|TRBD1|.
TGTGCCAGCAGCTTGTCGGCAGGGGGCTATGGGACCCAGTACTTC
CASSLSAGGYGTQYF
>TRBV9|TRBJ1-2|.|.
TGTGCCAGCAGCGTAGGGAGTCTCCGGGATGGCTACACCTTC
CASSVGSLRDGYTF
>TRBV5-1|TRBJ2-1|TRBD2|.
TGCGCCAGCAGCCTCCCGACTAGCGGGGGGGCGAATGAGCAGTTCTTC
CASSLPTSGGANEQFF
>TRBV4-3|TRBJ1-2|TRBD1|.
TGCGCCAGCAGCCGAGAGGACAGGGACGTCTATGGCTACACCTTC
CASSREDRDVYGYTF
>TRBV4-2|TRBJ2-7|.|.
TGTGCCAGCAGCCAAGACAGCTCCTACGAGCAGTACTTC
CASSQDSSYEQYF
>TRBV5-1|TRBJ2-7|TRBD1|.
TGCGCCAGCAGAACAGGGGCCGGGTACGAGCAGTACTTC
CASRTGAGYEQYF
>TRBV15|TRBJ1-4|TRBD1|.
TGTGCCACCAGCAACCGGGACAGGGGTGATGAAAAACTGTTTTTT
CATSNRDRGDEKLFF
>TRBV30|TRBJ2-7|TRBD1|.
TGTGCCTGGAGAAATTGGCGTACAGGGGGCCGCGAGCAGTACTTC
CAWRNWRTGGREQYF
>TRBV6-6|TRBJ1-1|.|.
TGTGCCAGCAGTCCCTTCGAACTAAATGAAGCTTTCTTT
CASSPFELNEAFF
>TRBV11-2|TRBJ1-1|TRBD1|.
TGTGCCAGCAGCGGACGACAGGGCCTGAACACTGAAGCTTTCTTT
CASSGRQGLNTEAFF
>TRBV19|TRBJ1-2|.|once
TGTGCCAGTAGTATTCTGGGCGTCGGCTACACCTTC
CASSILGVGYTF
>TRBV7-2|TRBJ1-1|.|once
TGTGCCAGCAGCCAGCGGGCTTTTGACACTGAAGCTTTCTTT
CASSQRAFDTEAFF
>TRBV18|TRBJ2-7|.|.
TGTGCCAGCTCACCAGGCCACGAGCAGTACTTC
CASSPGHEQYF
>TRBV5-1|TRBJ1-2|TRBD1|once
TGCGCCAGCAGCTGGGGACAGGAAGACATAGCTAGCTACACCTTC
CASSWGQEDIASYTF
>TRBV6-1|TRBJ1-1|TRBD1|.
TGTGCCAGCAGTGAGGGGACAGGGGCTGAAGCTTTCTTT
CASSEGTGAEAFF
>TRBV7-9|TRBJ2-2|TRBD2|.
TGTGCCAGCCGATATGGGGGGGTCGACACCGGGGAGCTGTTTTTT
CASRYGGVDTGELFF
>TRBV25-1|TRBJ1-2|.|.
TGTGCCAGCTCTGTGGCAGGCATCTATGGCTACACCTTC
CASSVAGIYGYTF
>TRBV27|TRBJ1-5|.|.
TGTGCCAGCAGTTTAGGGACTCCTCATCAGCCCCAGCATTTT
CASSLGTPHQPQHF
>TRBV30|TRBJ1-4|.|.
TGTGCCTGGAGTAGCCGGGGGACGGCTAATGAAAAACTGTTTTTT
CAWSSRGTANEKLFF
>TRBV18|TRBJ2-2|.|.
TGTGCCAGCTCACCCAAATACCCTCAGGGGAACACCGGGGAGCTGTTTTTT
CASSPKYPQGNTGELFF
>TRBV19|TRBJ2-7|TRBD2|.
TGTGCCAGTAGTTCACGGACTAGCGGGGGGCTCTACGAGCAGTACTTC
CASSSRTSGGLYEQYF
>TRBV4-3|TRBJ1-4|.|.
TGCGCCAGCAGGCCGACACTCACTAATGAAAAACTGTTTTTT
CASRPTLTNEKLFF
>TRBV27|TRBJ1-1|TRBD1|.
TGTGCCAGCAGTTTCTACAGGGGAAGAGGGAACACTGAAGCTTTCTTT
CASSFYRGRGNTEAFF
>TRBV7-2|TRBJ2-7|TRBD2|.
TGTGCCAGCAGCTTAGACGGACTAGCGGGGGAAGAGCAGTACTTC
CASSLDGLAGEEQYF
>TRBV5-1|TRBJ2-7|.|.
TGCGCCAGCTCCCCTAGTGGAGTAGGGCAGTACTTC
CASSPSGVGQYF
>TRBV7-3|TRBJ1-1|TRBD1|.
TGTGCCAGCAGCTTAACAGGGGGCCGCACGAACACTGAAGCTTTCTTT
CASSLTGGRTNTEAFF
>TRBV3-1/TRBV3-2|TRBJ2-4|TRBD2|.
TGTGCCAGCAGCCAGGGAGGGGTCCTAGCCAAAAACATTCAGTACTTC
CASSQGGVLAKNIQYF
>TRBV5-4|TRBJ1-1|.|.
TGTGCCAGCAGCATTGGGACGGGACAAATGAACACTGAAGCTTTCTTT
CASSIGTGQMNTEAFF
>TRBV5-1|TRBJ1-4|.|.
TGCGCCAGCAGTAGTCGAGCAACTAATGAAAAACTGTTTTTT
CASSSRATNEKLFF
>TRBV19|TRBJ1-5|TRBD1|.
TGTGCCAGTAAATACAGGGGAGGCGGACGAAATCAGCCCCAGCATTTT
CASKYRGGGRNQPQHF
>TRBV7-2|TRBJ1-5|TRBD1|.
TGTGCCAGCAGCGGACAGGGGGCGCAGCAGCCCCAGCATTTT
CASSGQGAQQPQHF
>TRBV20-1|TRBJ1-2|.|.
TGCAGTGCTACCTCGGACTATGGCTACACCTTC
CSATSDYGYTF
>TRBV18|TRBJ2-2|.|.
TGTGCCAGCTCACCACGATTGCAGGGAGGTTCCGGGGAGCTGTTTTTT
CASSPRLQGGSGELFF
>TRBV19|TRBJ1-1|.|.
TGTGCCAGTAGTAGTCAGGGAGGAACTGAAGCTTTCTTT
CASSSQGGTEAFF
>TRBV5-1|TRBJ1-3|TRBD1|.
TGCGCCAGCAACACCGGGACAGGAAGAAACACCATATATTTT
CASNTGTGRNTIYF
>TRBV29-1|TRBJ1-2|.|.
TGCAGCGGCCTTAGCGTTTCTAACTATGGCTACACCTTC
CSGLSVSNYGYTF
>TRBV7-2|TRBJ2-5|.|.
TGTGCCAGCAGCCCCCGACAGTTGGGGGAGACCCAGTACTTC
CASSPRQLGETQYF